A single sample gave rise to the 4 T cell receptor beta chains below, sequenced in a study of glioma-infiltrating T cells after dendritic cell vaccination (dated by TCRdb to 2016 to 2018). Libraries were built with the immunoSEQ multiplex PCR assay. Sourced from immuneACCESS, this table was stored by TCRdb with only in-frame sequences that have V and J called. A share of the clones is absent; for the studies checked, an unresolved V gene accounts for under half, and the remainder has no known explanation. This sample gives about 92,000 clones in total; 70% to 90% of them show up just once. In total, the top ten clones hold approximately 15% of the sample. Sequenced here: blood, sampled before dendritic cell vaccination. The receptor set was obtained from a human donor with glioblastoma.

This sequence joins TRBV19 and TRBJ1-5, with D possibly TRBD1 on 5 matching bases. The CDR3 totals 15 residues. Trimming pared 5 bases from V and 5 bases from J, leaving 16 bases between. Germline CDR1 is LNHDA and CDR2 is SQIVND (reference sequence). The CDR3 region has the DNA TGTGCCAGTAGTCCTGCAGGATTCAGGGATCAGCCCCAGCATTTT. This sequence encodes CASSPAGFRDQPQHF.

V gene TRBV6-5 combines with J gene TRBJ2-1; 10 bases align to TRBD2. Germline values: CDR1 MNHEY, CDR2 SVGAGI. This CDR3 region has 16 residues. Losses at the gene ends were 2 bases for V and 4 bases for J; bases not matched to a gene: 5. Here the CDR3 DNA reads TGTGCCAGCAGTTACCGGTCTAGCGGGAGTTACAATGAGCAGTTCTTC. This sequence encodes CASSYRSSGSYNEQFF.

The chain employs TRBV7-2 and TRBJ1-1; 7 nucleotides line up with TRBD1. The CDR3 runs to 13 residues. Germline loops: CDR1 SGHTA, CDR2 FQGNSA. The J segment lost 5 bases and the V segment lost 7 bases, leaving 7 bases of the junction unmatched. The CDR3 loop is CASTMTGWTEAFF. For the CDR3, the DNA is TGTGCCAGCACAATGACAGGGTGGACTGAAGCTTTCTTT.

V gene TRBV6-6 combines with J gene TRBJ2-4; 7 nucleotides match TRBD2. Germline-derived CDR1 and CDR2 are MNHNY and SVGAGI (reference sequence). The V gene end was trimmed by 0 bases and the J gene end by 3 bases; junction bases not matched to a gene: 5. The CDR3 consists of 16 residues. The CDR3 protein is CASSYSPGGGKNIQYF. CDR3 nucleotides: TGTGCCAGCAGTTACTCCCCAGGCGGGGGCAAAAACATTCAGTACTTC.